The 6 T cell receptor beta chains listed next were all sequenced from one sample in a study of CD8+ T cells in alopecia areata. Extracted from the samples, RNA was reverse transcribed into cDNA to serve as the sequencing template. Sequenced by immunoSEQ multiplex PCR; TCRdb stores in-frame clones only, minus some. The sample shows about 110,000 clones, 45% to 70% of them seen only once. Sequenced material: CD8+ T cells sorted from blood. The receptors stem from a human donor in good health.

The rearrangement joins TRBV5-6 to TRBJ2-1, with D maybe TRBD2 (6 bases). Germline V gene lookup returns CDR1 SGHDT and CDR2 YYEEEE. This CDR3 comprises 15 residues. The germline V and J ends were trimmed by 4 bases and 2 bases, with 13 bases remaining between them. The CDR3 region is CASSPGLSPYNEQFF. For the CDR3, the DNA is TGTGCCAGCAGCCCGGGACTCTCGCCCTACAATGAGCAGTTCTTC.

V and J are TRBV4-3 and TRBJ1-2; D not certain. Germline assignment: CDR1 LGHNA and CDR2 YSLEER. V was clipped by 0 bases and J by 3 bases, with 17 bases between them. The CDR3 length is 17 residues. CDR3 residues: CASSQDIMRAEDYGYTF. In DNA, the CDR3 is TGCGCCAGCAGCCAAGATATTATGCGGGCGGAAGACTATGGCTACACCTTC.

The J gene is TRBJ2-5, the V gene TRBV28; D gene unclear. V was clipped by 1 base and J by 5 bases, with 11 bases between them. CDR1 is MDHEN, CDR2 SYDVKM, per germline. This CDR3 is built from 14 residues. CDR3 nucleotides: TGTGCCAGCAGTTTATTGTCCCGGCGGGAGACCCAGTACTTC. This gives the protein CASSLLSRRETQYF.

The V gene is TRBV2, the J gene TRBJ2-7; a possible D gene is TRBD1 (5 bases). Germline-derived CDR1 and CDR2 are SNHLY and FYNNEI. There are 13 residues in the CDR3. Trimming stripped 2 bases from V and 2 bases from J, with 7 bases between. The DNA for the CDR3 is TGTGCCAGCAGTGAACCCAGGGCCTACGAGCAGTACTTC. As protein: CASSEPRAYEQYF.

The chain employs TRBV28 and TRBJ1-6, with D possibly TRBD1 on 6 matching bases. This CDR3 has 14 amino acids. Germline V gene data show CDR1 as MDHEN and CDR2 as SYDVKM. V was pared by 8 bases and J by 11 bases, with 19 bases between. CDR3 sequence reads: CASENGQGRTPLHF. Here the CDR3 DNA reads TGTGCCAGCGAAAACGGCCAGGGGCGGACACCCCTCCACTTT.

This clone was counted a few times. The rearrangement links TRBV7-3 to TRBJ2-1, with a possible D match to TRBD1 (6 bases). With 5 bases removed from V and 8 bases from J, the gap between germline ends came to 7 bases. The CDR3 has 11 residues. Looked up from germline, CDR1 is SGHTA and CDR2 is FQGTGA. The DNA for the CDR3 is TGTGCCAGCAGCGAGGGGGATGAGCAGTTCTTC. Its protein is CASSEGDEQFF.